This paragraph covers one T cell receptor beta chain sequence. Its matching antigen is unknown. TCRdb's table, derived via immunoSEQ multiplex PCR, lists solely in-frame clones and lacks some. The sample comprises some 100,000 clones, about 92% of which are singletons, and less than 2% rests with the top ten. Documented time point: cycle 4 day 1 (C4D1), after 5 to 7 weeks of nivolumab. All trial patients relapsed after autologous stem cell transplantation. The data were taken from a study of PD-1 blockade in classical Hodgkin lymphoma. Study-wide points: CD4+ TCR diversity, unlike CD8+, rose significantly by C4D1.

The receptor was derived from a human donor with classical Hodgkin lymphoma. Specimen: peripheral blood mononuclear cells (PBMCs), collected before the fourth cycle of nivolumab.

CDR3 sequence (DNA): TGCGCCAGCAGCCAAGGGCCAGTAGGAGAGACCCAGTACTTC. Amino acid sequence: CASSQGPVGETQYF. The chain combines TRBV4-1 with TRBJ2-5, with D unresolved. V lost 1 base, J lost 4 bases, and 10 bases lay in between. Germline V gene sequence: CDR1 MGHRA, CDR2 YSYEKL. The CDR3 spans 14 residues.